These 26 T cell receptor beta chains came from one sample sequenced in a study of early T cells in non-severe SARS-CoV-2 infection. MiXCR, applied by TCRdb to the 5' RACE reads, yields one record per CDR3 protein. The sample has 100,000 to 150,000 distinct CDR3 sequences; just under 15% are singletons. Sequencing input: whole blood. These receptors came from an adult who was a healthcare worker with PCR-confirmed SARS-CoV-2 infection or an uninfected control (not recorded which).

Only a few counts were recorded for this clonotype. J is TRBJ1-2 and V is TRBV6-1, with 9 bases lining up with TRBD1. V trimming: 9 bases; J trimming: 3 bases; junction bases outside the gene matches: 5. Germline assignment: CDR1 MNHNS and CDR2 SASEGT. CDR3 size: 13 residues. The DNA of the CDR3 is TGTGCCAGTTCCCGGGACAGGGACTATGGCTACACCTTC. Translating gives CASSRDRDYGYTF.

The chain has TRBV27 and TRBJ1-5; D is unclear. The CDR3 contains 13 residues. Trimming left V 2 bases short and J 5 bases short, with 7 bases between. Germline CDR1 and CDR2: MNHEY and SMNVEV (reference sequence). CDR3 amino acids: CASSLREHQPQHF. DNA of the CDR3: TGTGCCAGCAGTTTAAGGGAACATCAGCCCCAGCATTTT.

Here the CDR3 reads CASSPRDRGSSGELFF. The CDR3 DNA follows: TGTGCCAGCAGCCCCCGGGACAGGGGATCTTCCGGGGAGCTGTTTTTT. The chain recombines TRBV3-1 with TRBJ2-2, with TRBD1 matching 10 bases. V shed 4 bases and J 6 bases; nucleotides not matched to a gene: 8. The length of the CDR3 is 16 residues. Germline CDR1 LGHDT, CDR2 YNNKEL (reference sequence).

This clonotype turned up a few times. The chain has TRBV7-9 and TRBJ1-6, with D hard to call. The CDR3 extends over 18 amino acids. The germline CDR1 and CDR2 sequences are SEHNR and FQNEAQ (reference sequence). The V and J ends lost 3 bases and 1 base respectively, with 16 bases between them. The CDR3 loop reads CASSFVIPTTSYNSPLHF. The DNA for the CDR3 is TGTGCCAGCAGCTTCGTCATACCCACCACGTCCTATAATTCACCCCTCCACTTT.

The V and J genes are TRBV7-9 and TRBJ2-7; no clear D. The V and J ends lost 1 base and 2 bases respectively, with 12 bases between them. Germline CDR1 is SEHNR and CDR2 is FQNEAQ (reference sequence). The CDR3 runs 15 residues. The CDR3 coding sequence is TGTGCCAGCAGCTTAGGGGCAGCTATGGCCTACGAGCAGTACTTC. Protein product: CASSLGAAMAYEQYF.

V is TRBV7-8 and J is TRBJ1-5, with TRBD1 matching 7 bases. With 3 bases clipped from V and 4 bases from J, the junction kept 3 bases outside the gene matches. The CDR3 loop spans 14 amino acids. The germline CDR1 and CDR2 sequences are SGHVS and FQNEAQ. The CDR3 DNA follows: TGTGCCAGCAGCTTCGACAGGGCAAATCAGCCCCAGCATTTT. Its translation is CASSFDRANQPQHF. The full variable domain, with the rest looked up from reference TRBV7-8 and TRBJ1-5, is GAGVSQSPRYKVAKRGQDVALRCDPISGHVSLFWYQQALGQGPEFLTYFQNEAQLDKSGLPSDRFFAERPEGSVSTLKIQRTQQEDSAVYLCASSFDRANQPQHFGDGTRLSIL.

The J gene is TRBJ1-1, the V gene TRBV7-8, with D uncertain. The CDR3 contains 14 residues. With 1 base removed from V and 4 bases from J, the gap between germline ends came to 10 bases. In germline, CDR1 is SGHVS, CDR2 FQNEAQ. CDR3 protein: CASSLVRGSTEAFF. CDR3 DNA sequence: TGTGCCAGCAGCTTAGTCCGGGGTTCCACTGAAGCTTTCTTT.

The gene calls are TRBV29-1 and TRBJ1-4, with a tentative D call TRBD1 (6 bases). This CDR3 comprises 13 residues. Deletions cut 4 bases from V and 8 bases from J, with 14 bases between. CDR1 SQVTM and CDR2 ANQGSEA come from the germline V gene. CDR3 in amino acids: CSVGQATSEKLFF. In nucleotides, the CDR3 is TGCAGCGTTGGACAGGCAACCAGCGAAAAACTGTTTTTT.

This rearrangement joins TRBV2 to TRBJ1-5; weak D call: TRBD1 (6 bases). The germline V gene has CDR1 SNHLY and CDR2 FYNNEI. The V end lost 7 bases, the J end lost 5 bases, and 18 bases lay between the germline ends. This CDR3 region has 15 residues. CDR3 region: CASTSQGGKDQPQHF. The CDR3 coding sequence is TGTGCCAGCACCTCCCAAGGGGGTAAAGATCAGCCCCAGCATTTT.

The chain recombines TRBV4-2 with TRBJ2-7, with D uncertain. V lost 1 base and J 1 base, leaving 11 bases between the germline ends. This CDR3 is 15 amino acids long. Germline CDR1 is LGHNA and CDR2 is YNFKEQ. This CDR3 is CASSQGAGSSYEQYF. CDR3 nucleotides: TGTGCCAGCAGCCAAGGGGCCGGTTCTTCCTACGAGCAGTACTTC.

The chain carries TRBV18 and TRBJ2-7; no clear D. CDR3 length: 13 amino acids. Trimming removed 6 bases from V and 5 bases from J, with 14 bases in between. Germline lookup yields CDR1 KGHSH and CDR2 LQKENI. For the CDR3, the DNA is TGTGCCAGCTCCCCGAGGTCTTCCGACGAGCAGTACTTC. Residues: CASSPRSSDEQYF.

This clonotype was detected only a few times. V gene TRBV11-2 combines with J gene TRBJ2-6; D unresolved. This CDR3 has 14 residues. Germline V gives CDR1 SGHAT, CDR2 FQNNGV. Trimming pared 10 bases from V and 4 bases from J, leaving 14 bases between. CDR3 in DNA: TGTGCCACCATCAGGTTCGCAGGGGCCAACGTCCTGACTTTC. Translating it yields CATIRFAGANVLTF.

The chain uses TRBV20-1 and TRBJ1-2; TRBD1 matches 7 bases. V gave up 3 bases and J gave up 2 bases; unmatched junction bases: 3. The CDR3 spans 13 residues. The V gene's germline CDR1 is DFQATT and CDR2 SNEGSKA (reference sequence). In DNA form, the CDR3 reads TGCAGTGCTAGTGACAGGGCAAACTATGGCTACACCTTC. It translates to CSASDRANYGYTF.

This clonotype was picked up a small number of times. This chain connects TRBV5-1 to TRBJ2-5; 8 positions agree with TRBD1. Germline assignment: CDR1 SGHRS and CDR2 YFSETQ. The CDR3 consists of 14 residues. The V segment lost 5 bases and the J segment 5 bases; nucleotides outside the gene matches: 8. The CDR3 DNA reads as TGCGCCAGCAGTGGGCAGGGGGCCTGGGAGACCCAGTACTTC. Protein sequence: CASSGQGAWETQYF.

This rearrangement joins TRBV30 to TRBJ2-2; no firm D call. The CDR3 consists of 13 residues. CDR1 is GTSNPN and CDR2 is SVGIG in the germline V gene (reference sequence). V was shortened by 0 bases and J by 7 bases, with 9 bases between the two germline ends. CDR3 sequence: CAWSVLVGGELFF. The CDR3 coding sequence is TGTGCCTGGAGTGTTTTGGTAGGCGGGGAGCTGTTTTTT.

In regard to this clonotype: One end of the junction does not line up with germline, which may come from a read error. The chain has TRBV12-5 and TRBJ1-2, with D unclear. This CDR3 comprises 13 residues. Germline V gene sequence: CDR1 LGHNT, CDR2 FRNRAP. This chain's CDR3 is CTSGLVRNYGYTF. CDR3 nucleotides: TGTACTAGTGGTTTGGTCCGAAACTATGGCTACACCTTC.

This clonotype was observed many times. V and J are TRBV6-1 and TRBJ2-7, with 9 bases identical to TRBD1. V trimming: 2 bases; J trimming: 5 bases; junction bases outside the gene matches: 7. Germline V CDR1 and CDR2: MNHNS, SASEGT. The CDR3 covers 15 residues. The CDR3 nucleotides are TGTGCCAGCAGTGAATTTGGGGACAGGGAGAACGAGCAGTACTTC. Amino acids: CASSEFGDRENEQYF.

This clonotype was counted only a few times. This rearrangement joins TRBV5-1 to TRBJ2-3, with D possibly TRBD2 on 7 matching bases. The CDR3 loop spans 18 amino acids. Germline V gives CDR1 SGHRS, CDR2 YFSETQ. Trimming removed 0 bases at V and 1 base at J, with 18 bases between. CDR3 sequence: CASSLGGARGGRTDTQYF. Written as DNA, the CDR3 is TGCGCCAGCAGCTTGGGGGGCGCACGCGGGGGCCGCACAGATACGCAGTATTTT. The whole variable domain, remainder taken from reference TRBV5-1 and TRBJ2-3, is KAGVTQTPRYLIKTRGQQVTLSCSPISGHRSVSWYQQTPGQGLQFLFEYFSETQRNKGNFPGRFSGRQFSNSRSEMNVSTLELGDSALYLCASSLGGARGGRTDTQYFGPGTRLTVL.

This clonotype came up many times. The chain links TRBV7-3 to TRBJ2-2, with 8 bases matching TRBD1. Unmatched junction bases numbered 6, after V lost 6 bases and J lost 6 bases. Per germline, CDR1 SGHTA and CDR2 FQGTGA. The CDR3 is 14 residues long. Written as DNA, the CDR3 is TGTGCCAGCAGTTTTCAGGGGGCGTCCGGGGAGCTGTTTTTT. Protein: CASSFQGASGELFF.

The rearrangement uses TRBV20-1 and TRBJ2-7; 8 bases agree with TRBD2. The germline gives CDR1 DFQATT, CDR2 SNEGSKA (reference sequence). Trimming took 5 bases from V and 4 from J; bases not matched to a gene: 7. CDR3 size: 13 residues. DNA of the CDR3: TGCAGTGCTTTAGCTACTAGCGGATACGAGCAGTACTTC. Translated: CSALATSGYEQYF.

This chain uses TRBV30 with TRBJ2-7; TRBD1 matches at 10 bases. Per the germline V gene, CDR1 is GTSNPN and CDR2 is SVGIG (reference sequence). CDR3 length: 11 amino acids. Trimming cost V 8 bases and J 8 bases; bases outside gene matches: 6. CDR3 sequence reads: CARQGARQQYF. The CDR3 DNA follows: TGTGCCCGACAGGGGGCGAGGCAGCAGTACTTC.

This clonotype appeared a few times. V is TRBV3-1 and J is TRBJ2-5, with D possibly matching TRBD2 (6 bases). Trimming stripped 4 bases from V and 2 bases from J, with 14 bases between. The CDR3 contains 15 residues. CDR1 LGHDT and CDR2 YNNKEL come from the germline V gene (reference sequence). CDR3 region: CASSLRWSGQETQYF. As DNA, the CDR3 is TGTGCCAGCAGCCTTCGTTGGAGCGGGCAAGAGACCCAGTACTTC.

The count of this clonotype is one. The chain combines TRBV11-2 with TRBJ1-1, with TRBD1 as a possible D gene (6 bases). The length of the CDR3 is 13 residues. The ends were cut back, 1 base at V and 7 bases at J, with 10 bases in the middle. Germline V gives CDR1 SGHAT, CDR2 FQNNGV. The CDR3 region is CASSLGTVIEAFF. DNA for the CDR3: TGTGCCAGCAGCTTAGGGACAGTCATTGAAGCTTTCTTT.

The chain couples TRBV11-2 to TRBJ2-1; TRBD2 matches at 11 bases. This CDR3 has 16 residues. In germline, CDR1 is SGHAT, CDR2 FQNNGV. V shed 1 base, J shed 4 bases, and the junction held 3 bases outside the gene matches. The CDR3 DNA reads TGTGCCAGCAGCTTAGTGCCTAGCGGGGGGTACAATGAGCAGTTCTTC. It translates to CASSLVPSGGYNEQFF.

This chain uses TRBV7-3 with TRBJ2-3, with D possibly being TRBD1 (5 bases). This CDR3 contains 15 residues. Germline assignment: CDR1 SGHTA and CDR2 FQGTGA. V lost 6 bases and J 1 base, leaving 14 bases between the germline ends. CDR3 DNA: TGTGCCAGCAGACAAAGGGGCCTCCGCACAGATACGCAGTATTTT. Translated, it gives CASRQRGLRTDTQYF. Combining the CDR3 with reference TRBV7-3 and TRBJ2-3 gives the whole variable domain GAGVSQTPSNKVTEKGKYVELRCDPISGHTALYWYRQSLGQGPEFLIYFQGTGAADDSGLPNDRFFAVRPEGSVSTLKIQRTERGDSAVYLCASRQRGLRTDTQYFGPGTRLTVL.

The table lists this clonotype with a count of one. This chain joins TRBV20-1 and TRBJ2-1; TRBD2 agrees at 8 bases. V shed 4 bases and J 7 bases; nucleotides not matched to a gene: 15. The CDR3 spans 16 residues. CDR1 and CDR2 (germline): DFQATT, SNEGSKA (reference sequence). CDR3 loop: CSATMVREGRLNEQFF. The CDR3 nucleotides are TGCAGTGCTACAATGGTCCGGGAGGGACGGTTGAATGAGCAGTTCTTC.